This T cell receptor beta chain stems from a study of PD-L1 blockade in urothelial cancer. For the study at large: Treatment start was followed by blood analysis at 3 weeks (second dose) and again at 6 weeks.

Trimming left V 0 bases short and J 9 bases short, with 12 bases between. This CDR3 is 13 amino acids long. The germline CDR1 and CDR2 sequences are MNHEY and SVGAGI. Generated by immunoSEQ multiplex PCR, the TCRdb table keeps only in-frame clones and is missing some. The sample lists about 55,000 clones; approximately 77% were seen once. The specimen comprised PBMCs, sampled around atezolizumab (anti-PD-L1) treatment. V gene TRBV6-5 combines with J gene TRBJ2-7; D is uncertain. The TCR sequence derives from a man aged 65 to 85 with urothelial cancer. CDR3 protein: CASSYSGPQGQYF. In DNA, the CDR3 is TGTGCCAGCAGTTACTCGGGCCCTCAAGGGCAGTACTTC.